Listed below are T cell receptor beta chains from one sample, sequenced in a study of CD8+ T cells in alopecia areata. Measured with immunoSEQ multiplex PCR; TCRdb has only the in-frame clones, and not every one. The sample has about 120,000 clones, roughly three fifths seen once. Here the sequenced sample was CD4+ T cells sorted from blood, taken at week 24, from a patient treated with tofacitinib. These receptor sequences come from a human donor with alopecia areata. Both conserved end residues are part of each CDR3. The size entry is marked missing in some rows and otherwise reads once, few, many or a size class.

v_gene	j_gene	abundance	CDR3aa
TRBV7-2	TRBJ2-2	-	CASSLVVGTGELFF
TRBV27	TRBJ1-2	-	CASSLRFGGASGYTF
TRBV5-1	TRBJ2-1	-	CASSLDPGLGNEQFF
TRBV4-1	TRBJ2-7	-	CASSQDPDRGGSYEQYF
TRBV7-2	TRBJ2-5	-	CASSLELAETQYF
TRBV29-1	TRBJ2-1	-	CSVASDHDREQFF
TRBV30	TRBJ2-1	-	CAWNRGDYNEQFF
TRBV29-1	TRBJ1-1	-	CSVASMLGTEAFF
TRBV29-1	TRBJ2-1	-	CSAARQGGNEQFF
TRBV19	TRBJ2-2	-	CASSRQGAGELFF
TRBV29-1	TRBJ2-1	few	CSVEGSYSLKQQFF
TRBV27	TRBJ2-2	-	CASRKQGQSNTGELFF
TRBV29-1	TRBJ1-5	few	CSVEDLFKQVHF
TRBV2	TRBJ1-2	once	CASSGQGYNYGYTF
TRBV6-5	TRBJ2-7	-	CASRTPGQPFYEQYF
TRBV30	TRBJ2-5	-	CAWSVAGGHETQYF
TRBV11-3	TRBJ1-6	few	CASSVNLVSTLHF
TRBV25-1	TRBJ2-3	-	CASSDNLGTTDTQYF
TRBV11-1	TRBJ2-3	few	CASSLGAVNTQYF
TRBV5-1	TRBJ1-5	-	CASSLAGDQPQHF
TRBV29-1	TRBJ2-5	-	CSVGGQAQETQYF
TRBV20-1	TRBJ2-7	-	CSARTAEQYF
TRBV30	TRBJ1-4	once	CAWSLETGAYEKLFF
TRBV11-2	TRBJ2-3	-	CASSYSADTQYF
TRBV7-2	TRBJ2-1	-	CASSVGDNSYNEQFF
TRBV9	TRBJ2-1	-	CASSPGGASLNEQFF
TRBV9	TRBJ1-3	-	CASSDDSSGNTIYF
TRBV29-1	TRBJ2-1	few	CSVFDRPSSYNEQFF
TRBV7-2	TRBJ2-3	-	CASSLAGSDTQYF
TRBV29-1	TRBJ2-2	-	CSALGMSSEVTGELFF
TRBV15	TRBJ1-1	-	CATSLYGGTEAFF
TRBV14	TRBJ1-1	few	CASSQEGQGSTEAFF
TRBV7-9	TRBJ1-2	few	CASSSTGRANYGYTF
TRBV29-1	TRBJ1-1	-	CSSARGTGTEAFF
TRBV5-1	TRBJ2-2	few	CASSLGRITGELFF
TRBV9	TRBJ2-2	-	CASSVDPAGHGTGELFF
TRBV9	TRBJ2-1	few	CASSSSGGGPWNEQFF
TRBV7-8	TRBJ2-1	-	CASSYPPQGAVSEQFF
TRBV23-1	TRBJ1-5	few	CASSQSIPGGYGLNNQPQHF
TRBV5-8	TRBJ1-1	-	CASSSGKRTEAFF
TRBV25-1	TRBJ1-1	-	CASVPSRVGNTEAFF
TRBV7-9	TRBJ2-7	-	CASSFSGLEQYF
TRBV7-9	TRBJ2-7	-	CASSYGGYEQYF
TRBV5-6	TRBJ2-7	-	CASSLAGSTYEQYF
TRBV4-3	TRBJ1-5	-	CASSQGISDSQPQHF
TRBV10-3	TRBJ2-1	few	CAISGLPNEQFF
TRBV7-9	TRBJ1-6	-	CASSLQGQPNSPLHF
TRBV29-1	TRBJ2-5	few	CSVDPGQGRGETQYF
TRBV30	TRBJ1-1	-	CAWSVSLTVNTEAFF
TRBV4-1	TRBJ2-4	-	CASSQDRMVDPLLAKNIQYF
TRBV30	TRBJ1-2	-	CAWSVPGGEGYTF
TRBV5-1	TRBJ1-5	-	CASSFGSGGNQPQHF
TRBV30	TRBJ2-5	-	CAWKRLAGGETQYF
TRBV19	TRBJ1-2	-	CASMTAYGYTF